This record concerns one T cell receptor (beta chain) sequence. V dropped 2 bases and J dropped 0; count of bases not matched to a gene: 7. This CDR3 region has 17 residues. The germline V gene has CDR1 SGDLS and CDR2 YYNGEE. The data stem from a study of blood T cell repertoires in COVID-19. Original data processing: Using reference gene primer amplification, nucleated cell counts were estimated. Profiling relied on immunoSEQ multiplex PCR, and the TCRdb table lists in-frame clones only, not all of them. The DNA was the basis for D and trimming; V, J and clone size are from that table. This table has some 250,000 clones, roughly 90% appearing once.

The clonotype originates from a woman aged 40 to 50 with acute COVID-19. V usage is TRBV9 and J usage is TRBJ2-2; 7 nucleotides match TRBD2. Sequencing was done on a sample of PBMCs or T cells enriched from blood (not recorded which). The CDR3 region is CASSVPKRGPNTGELFF. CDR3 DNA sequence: TGTGCCAGCAGCGTCCCCAAGCGGGGACCGAACACCGGGGAGCTGTTTTTT.